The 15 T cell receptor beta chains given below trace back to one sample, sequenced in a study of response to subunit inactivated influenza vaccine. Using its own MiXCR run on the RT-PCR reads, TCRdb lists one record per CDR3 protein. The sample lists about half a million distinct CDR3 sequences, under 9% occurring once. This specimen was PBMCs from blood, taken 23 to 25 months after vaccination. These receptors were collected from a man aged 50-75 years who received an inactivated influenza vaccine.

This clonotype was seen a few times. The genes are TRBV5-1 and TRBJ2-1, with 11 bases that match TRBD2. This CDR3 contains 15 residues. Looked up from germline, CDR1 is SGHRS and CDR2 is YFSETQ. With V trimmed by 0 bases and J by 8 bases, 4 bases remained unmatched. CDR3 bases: TGCGCCAGCAGCTTGGGCCCTAGCGGGGGGTATGAGCAGTTCTTC. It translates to CASSLGPSGGYEQFF.

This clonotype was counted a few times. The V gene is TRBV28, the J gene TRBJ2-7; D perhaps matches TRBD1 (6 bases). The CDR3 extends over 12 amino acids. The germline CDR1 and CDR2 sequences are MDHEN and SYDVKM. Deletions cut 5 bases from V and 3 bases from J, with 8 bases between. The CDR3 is CASSDRIYEQYF. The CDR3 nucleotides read TGTGCCAGCAGTGACAGGATCTACGAGCAGTACTTC.

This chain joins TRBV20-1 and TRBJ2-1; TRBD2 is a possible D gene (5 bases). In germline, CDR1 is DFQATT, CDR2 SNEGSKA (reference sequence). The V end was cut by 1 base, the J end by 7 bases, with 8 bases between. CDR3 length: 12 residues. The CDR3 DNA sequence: TGCAGTGCTAGAGTCAGGAGGAATGAGCAGTTCTTC. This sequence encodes CSARVRRNEQFF.

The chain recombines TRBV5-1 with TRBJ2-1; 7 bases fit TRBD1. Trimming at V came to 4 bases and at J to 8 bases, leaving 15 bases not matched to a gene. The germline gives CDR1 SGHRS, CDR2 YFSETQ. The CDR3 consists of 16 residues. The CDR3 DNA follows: TGCGCCAGCAGCCCTACAGGGGCCACTTCATTCGATGAGCAGTTCTTC. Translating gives CASSPTGATSFDEQFF. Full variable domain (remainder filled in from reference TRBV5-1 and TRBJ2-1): KAGVTQTPRYLIKTRGQQVTLSCSPISGHRSVSWYQQTPGQGLQFLFEYFSETQRNKGNFPGRFSGRQFSNSRSEMNVSTLELGDSALYLCASSPTGATSFDEQFFGPGTRLTVL.

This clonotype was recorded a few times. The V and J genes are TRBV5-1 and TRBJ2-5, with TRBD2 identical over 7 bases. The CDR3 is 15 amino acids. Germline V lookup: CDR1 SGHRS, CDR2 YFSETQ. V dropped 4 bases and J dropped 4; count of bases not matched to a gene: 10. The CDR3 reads CASSRRGGRGETQYF. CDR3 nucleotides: TGCGCCAGCAGCCGTCGTGGAGGGAGGGGAGAGACCCAGTACTTC.

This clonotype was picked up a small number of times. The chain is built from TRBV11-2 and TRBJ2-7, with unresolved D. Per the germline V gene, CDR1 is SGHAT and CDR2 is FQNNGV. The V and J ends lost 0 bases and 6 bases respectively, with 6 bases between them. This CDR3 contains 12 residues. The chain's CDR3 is CASSLDTPEQYF. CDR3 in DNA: TGTGCCAGCAGCTTAGACACCCCCGAGCAGTACTTC.

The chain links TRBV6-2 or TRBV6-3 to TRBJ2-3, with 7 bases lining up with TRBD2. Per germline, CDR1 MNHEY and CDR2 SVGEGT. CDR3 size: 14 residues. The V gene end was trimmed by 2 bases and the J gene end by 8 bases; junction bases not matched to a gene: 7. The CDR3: CASSYGTTIGTQYF. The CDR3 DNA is TGTGCCAGCAGTTACGGGACTACCATCGGTACGCAGTATTTT.

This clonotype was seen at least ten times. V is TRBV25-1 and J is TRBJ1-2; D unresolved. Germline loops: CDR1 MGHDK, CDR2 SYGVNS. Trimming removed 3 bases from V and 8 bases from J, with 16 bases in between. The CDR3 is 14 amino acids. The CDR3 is CASSDPGRLKGYTF. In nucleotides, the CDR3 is TGTGCCAGCAGTGACCCCGGGAGGCTTAAGGGCTACACCTTC.

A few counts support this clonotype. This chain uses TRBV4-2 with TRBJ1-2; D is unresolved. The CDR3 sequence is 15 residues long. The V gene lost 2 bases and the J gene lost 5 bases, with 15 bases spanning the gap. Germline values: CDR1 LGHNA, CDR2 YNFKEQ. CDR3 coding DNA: TGTGCCAGCAGCCAACAACGTTCGGGTTATTATGGCTACACCTTC. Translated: CASSQQRSGYYGYTF.

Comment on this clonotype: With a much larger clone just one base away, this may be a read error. CDR3: CASRRGGEGTDTQYF. CDR3 in DNA: TGTGCCAGCAGACGAGGGGGAGAGGGCACAGATACGCAGTATTTT. The chain joins TRBV9 to TRBJ2-3, with TRBD1 as a possible D gene (6 bases). Per the germline V gene, CDR1 is SGDLS and CDR2 is YYNGEE. The CDR3 has 15 amino acids. Between the trimmed V and J ends, which lost 5 bases and 1 base, there was a span of 14 bases.

CDR3: CASSFRDARLYEQYF. The DNA for the CDR3 is TGTGCCAGCAGCTTCCGGGACGCCCGATTGTACGAGCAGTACTTC. The genes are TRBV7-2 and TRBJ2-7; D possibly uses TRBD1 or TRBD2 (5 bases each). The CDR3 covers 15 residues. Trimming took 3 bases from V and 4 from J, leaving 16 bases between them. Germline lookup yields CDR1 SGHTA and CDR2 FQGNSA.

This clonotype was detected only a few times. The CDR3 DNA sequence: TGTGCCAGCAGGCTGCGGGAGGGAACCCATGAGCAGTTCTTC. It translates to CASRLREGTHEQFF. The V and J genes are TRBV12-3 or TRBV12-4 and TRBJ2-1, with 9 bases fitting TRBD2. V gave up 6 bases and J gave up 8 bases; unmatched junction bases: 8. The CDR3 length is 14 residues.

As DNA, the CDR3 is TGTGCCAGCAGCTTCATTTCTAGGGTTAACACCGGGGAGCTGTTTTTT. Translated, it gives CASSFISRVNTGELFF. V usage is TRBV7-8 and J usage is TRBJ2-2; D is undetermined. The CDR3 has 16 amino acids. CDR1 and CDR2 (germline): SGHVS, FQNEAQ. V was clipped by 3 bases and J by 2 bases, with 13 bases between them.

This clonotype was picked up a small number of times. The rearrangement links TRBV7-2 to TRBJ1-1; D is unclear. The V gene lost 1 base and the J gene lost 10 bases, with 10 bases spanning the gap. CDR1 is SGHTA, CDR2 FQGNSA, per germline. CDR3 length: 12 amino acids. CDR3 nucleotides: TGTGCCAGCAGCTTAGATAGAGTTGCAGCTTTCTTT. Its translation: CASSLDRVAAFF.

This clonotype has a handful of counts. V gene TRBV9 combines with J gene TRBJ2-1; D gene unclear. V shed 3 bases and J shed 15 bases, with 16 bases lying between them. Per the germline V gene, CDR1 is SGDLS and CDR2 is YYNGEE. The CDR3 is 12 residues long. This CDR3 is CASSAPPGPAFF. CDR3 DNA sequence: TGTGCCAGCAGCGCTCCCCCGGGCCCAGCGTTCTTC.